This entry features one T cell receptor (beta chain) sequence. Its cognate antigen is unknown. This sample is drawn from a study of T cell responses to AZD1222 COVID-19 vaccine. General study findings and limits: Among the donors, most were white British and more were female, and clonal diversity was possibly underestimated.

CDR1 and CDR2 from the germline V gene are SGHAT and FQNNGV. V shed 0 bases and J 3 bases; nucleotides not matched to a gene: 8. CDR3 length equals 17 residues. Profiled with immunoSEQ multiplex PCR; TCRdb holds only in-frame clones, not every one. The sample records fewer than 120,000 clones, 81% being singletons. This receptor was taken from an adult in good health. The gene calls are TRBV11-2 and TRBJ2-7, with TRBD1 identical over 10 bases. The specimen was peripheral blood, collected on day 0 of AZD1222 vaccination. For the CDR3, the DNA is TGTGCCAGCAGCTTAGAGAGAGGCGGGACAGGGGACTACGAGCAGTACTTC. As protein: CASSLERGGTGDYEQYF.